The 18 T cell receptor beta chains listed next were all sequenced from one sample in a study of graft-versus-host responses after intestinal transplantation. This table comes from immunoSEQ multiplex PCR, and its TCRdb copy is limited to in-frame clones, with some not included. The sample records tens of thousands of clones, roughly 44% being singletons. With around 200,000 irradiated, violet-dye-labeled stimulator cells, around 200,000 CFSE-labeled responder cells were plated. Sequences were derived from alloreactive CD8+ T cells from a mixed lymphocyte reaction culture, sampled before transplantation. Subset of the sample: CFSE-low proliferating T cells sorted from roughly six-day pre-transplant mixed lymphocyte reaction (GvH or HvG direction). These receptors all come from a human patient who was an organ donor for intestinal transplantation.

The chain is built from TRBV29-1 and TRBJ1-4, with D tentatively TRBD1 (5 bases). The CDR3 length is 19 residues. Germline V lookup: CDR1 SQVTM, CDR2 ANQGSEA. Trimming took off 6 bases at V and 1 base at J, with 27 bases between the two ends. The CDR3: CSVAIVSGRGVGTNEKLFF. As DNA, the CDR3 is TGCAGCGTGGCGATCGTGTCGGGACGGGGGGTAGGAACTAATGAAAAACTGTTTTTT.

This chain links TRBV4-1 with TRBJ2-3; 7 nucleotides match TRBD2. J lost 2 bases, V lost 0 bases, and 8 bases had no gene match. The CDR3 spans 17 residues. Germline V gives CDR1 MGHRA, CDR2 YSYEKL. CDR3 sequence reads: CASSQEPASGLTDTQYF. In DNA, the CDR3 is TGCGCCAGCAGCCAAGAGCCGGCTAGCGGACTCACAGATACGCAGTATTTT.

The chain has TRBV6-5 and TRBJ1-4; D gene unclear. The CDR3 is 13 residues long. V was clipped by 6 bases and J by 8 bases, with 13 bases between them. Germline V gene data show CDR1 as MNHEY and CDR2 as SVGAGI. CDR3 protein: CASSQPTGEKLFF. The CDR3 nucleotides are TGTGCCAGCAGCCAGCCGACTGGGGAAAAACTGTTTTTT.

In DNA, the CDR3 is TGTGCCAGCAGTTACTACGGGGATGAGCAGTTCTTC. Its protein product is CASSYYGDEQFF. The genes are TRBV6-6 and TRBJ2-1, with D possibly matching TRBD2 (5 bases). The germline V gene has CDR1 MNHNY and CDR2 SVGAGI (reference sequence). This CDR3 is built from 12 residues. V dropped 1 base and J dropped 8 bases, with 6 bases sitting between them.

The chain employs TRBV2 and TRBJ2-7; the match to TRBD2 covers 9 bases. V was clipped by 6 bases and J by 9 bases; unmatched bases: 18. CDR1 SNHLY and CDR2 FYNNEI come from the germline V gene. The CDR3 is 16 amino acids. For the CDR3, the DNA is TGTGCCAGCAGCCCGGGGGTAATAGCGGGAGTGGATGGGCAGTACTTC. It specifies CASSPGVIAGVDGQYF. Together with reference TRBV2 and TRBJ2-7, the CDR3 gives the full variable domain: EPEVTQTPSHQVTQMGQEVILRCVPISNHLYFYWYRQILGQKVEFLVSFYNNEISEKSEIFDDQFSVERPDGSNFTLKIRSTKLEDSAMYFCASSPGVIAGVDGQYFGPGTRLTVT.

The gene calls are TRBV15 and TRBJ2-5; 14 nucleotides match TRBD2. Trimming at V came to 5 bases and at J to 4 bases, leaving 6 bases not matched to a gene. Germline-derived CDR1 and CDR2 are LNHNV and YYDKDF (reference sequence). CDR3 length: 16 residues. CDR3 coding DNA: TGTGCCACCAGCTTCTGGGGACTAGCGGGAGTAGAGACCCAGTACTTC. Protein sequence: CATSFWGLAGVETQYF.

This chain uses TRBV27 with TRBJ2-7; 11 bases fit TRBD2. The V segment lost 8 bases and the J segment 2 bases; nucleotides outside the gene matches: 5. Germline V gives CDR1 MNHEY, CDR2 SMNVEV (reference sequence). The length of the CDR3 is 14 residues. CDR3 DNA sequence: TGTGCCAGCGGGGGACTAGCGGATACCTACGAGCAGTACTTC. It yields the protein CASGGLADTYEQYF.

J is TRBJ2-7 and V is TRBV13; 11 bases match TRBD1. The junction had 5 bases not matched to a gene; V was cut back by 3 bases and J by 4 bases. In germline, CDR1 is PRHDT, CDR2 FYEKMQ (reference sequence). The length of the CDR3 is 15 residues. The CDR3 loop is CASSLQGQGGYEQYF. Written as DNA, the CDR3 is TGTGCCAGCAGCTTGCAGGGACAGGGGGGGTACGAGCAGTACTTC.

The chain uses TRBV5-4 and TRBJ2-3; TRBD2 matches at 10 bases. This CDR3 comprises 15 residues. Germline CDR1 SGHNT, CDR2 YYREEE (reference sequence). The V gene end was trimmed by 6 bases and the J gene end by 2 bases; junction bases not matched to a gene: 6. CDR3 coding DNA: TGTGCCAGCAACGTACTAGCGGGACCCACAGATACGCAGTATTTT. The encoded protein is CASNVLAGPTDTQYF.

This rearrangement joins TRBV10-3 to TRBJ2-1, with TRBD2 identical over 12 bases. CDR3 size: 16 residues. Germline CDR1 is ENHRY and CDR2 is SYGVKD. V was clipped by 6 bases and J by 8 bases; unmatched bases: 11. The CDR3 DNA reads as TGTGCCATCAGCAACCCCCTAGCGGGAGGGCCTGATGAGCAGTTCTTC. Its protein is CAISNPLAGGPDEQFF.

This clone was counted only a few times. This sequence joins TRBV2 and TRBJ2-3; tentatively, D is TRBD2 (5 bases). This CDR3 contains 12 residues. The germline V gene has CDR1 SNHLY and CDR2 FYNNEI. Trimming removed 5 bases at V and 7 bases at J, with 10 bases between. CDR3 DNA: TGTGCCAGCAGTAGCTACGGGAATACGCAGTATTTT. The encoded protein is CASSSYGNTQYF.

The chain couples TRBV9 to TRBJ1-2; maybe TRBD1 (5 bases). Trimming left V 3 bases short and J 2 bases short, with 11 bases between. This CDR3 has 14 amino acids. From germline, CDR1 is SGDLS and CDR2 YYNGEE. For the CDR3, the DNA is TGTGCCAGCAGCGGGTCCCACAGGAACTATGGCTACACCTTC. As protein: CASSGSHRNYGYTF.

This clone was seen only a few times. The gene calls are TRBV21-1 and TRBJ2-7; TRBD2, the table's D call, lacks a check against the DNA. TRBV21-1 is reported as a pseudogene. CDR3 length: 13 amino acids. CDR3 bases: TGTGCCAGCAGCAATGGGGGGGCGTACGAGCAGTACTTC. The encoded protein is CASSNGGAYEQYF.

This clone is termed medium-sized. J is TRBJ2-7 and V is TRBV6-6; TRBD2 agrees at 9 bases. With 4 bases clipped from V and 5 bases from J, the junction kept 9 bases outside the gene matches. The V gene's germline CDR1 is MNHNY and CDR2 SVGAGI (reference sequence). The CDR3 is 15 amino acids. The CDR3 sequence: CASSLVAGGPDEQYF. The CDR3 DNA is TGTGCCAGCAGTTTGGTGGCGGGAGGGCCTGACGAGCAGTACTTC.

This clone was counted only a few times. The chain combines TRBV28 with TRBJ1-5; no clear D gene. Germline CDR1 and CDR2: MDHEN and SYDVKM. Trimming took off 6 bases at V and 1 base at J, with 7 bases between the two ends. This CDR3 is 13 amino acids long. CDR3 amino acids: CASRWVSNQPQHF. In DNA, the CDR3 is TGTGCCAGCAGATGGGTAAGCAATCAGCCCCAGCATTTT.

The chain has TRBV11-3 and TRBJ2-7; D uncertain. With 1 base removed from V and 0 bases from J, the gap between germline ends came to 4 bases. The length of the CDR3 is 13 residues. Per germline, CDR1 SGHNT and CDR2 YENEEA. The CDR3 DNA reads TGTGCCAGCAGCTTAGCGGTCTCCTACGAGCAGTACTTC. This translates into CASSLAVSYEQYF. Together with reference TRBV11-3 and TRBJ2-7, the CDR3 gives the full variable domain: EAGVVQSPRYKIIEKKQPVAFWCNPISGHNTLYWYLQNLGQGPELLIRYENEEAVDDSQLPKDRFSAERLKGVDSTLKIQPAELGDSAVYLCASSLAVSYEQYFGPGTRLTVT.

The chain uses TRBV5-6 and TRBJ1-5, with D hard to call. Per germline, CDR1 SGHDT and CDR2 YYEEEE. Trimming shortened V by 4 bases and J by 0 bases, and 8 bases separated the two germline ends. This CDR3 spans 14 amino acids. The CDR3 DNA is TGTGCCAGCAGCGGTGGGTATAGCAATCAGCCCCAGCATTTT. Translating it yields CASSGGYSNQPQHF.

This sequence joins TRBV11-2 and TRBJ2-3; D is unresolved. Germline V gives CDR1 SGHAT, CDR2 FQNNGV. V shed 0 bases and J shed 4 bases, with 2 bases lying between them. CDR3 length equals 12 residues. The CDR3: CASSLEPDTQYF. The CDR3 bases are TGTGCCAGCAGCTTAGAGCCAGATACGCAGTATTTT.